A selection of T cell receptor beta chains follows, all from one sample in a study of blood T cells in healthy people across ages. TCRdb called the 5' RACE reads again in MiXCR, with one record for every CDR3 protein. The sample yields about 640,000 distinct CDR3 sequences, approximately 59% seen once. Sequenced input: blood. The receptors were sampled from a man in his sixties in good health. CDR3s include the opening cysteine and the closing phenylalanine or tryptophan. Fields, in order: D gene, V gene, clone size, J gene, CDR3 protein, CDR3 DNA. A D gene is named only where the DNA matches it firmly. Expanded clones get a size class; other rows say once, few or many, or leave the size out.

-	TRBV6-1	few	TRBJ1-1	CASSARSDRPNTEAFF	TGTGCCAGCAGTGCCCGATCGGACAGACCTAACACTGAAGCTTTCTTT
TRBD2	TRBV11-2	many	TRBJ2-1	CASSLAAAGGWNEQFF	TGTGCCAGCAGCTTAGCGGCAGCGGGGGGGTGGAATGAGCAGTTCTTC
TRBD1	TRBV7-9	once	TRBJ1-2	CASSLDGTAYSNYGYTF	TGTGCCAGCAGCTTAGACGGGACAGCTTATTCTAACTATGGCTACACCTTC
TRBD2	TRBV20-1	few	TRBJ2-5	CSATGLAGGPGETQYF	TGCAGTGCAACTGGACTAGCGGGGGGGCCTGGGGAGACCCAGTACTTC
TRBD2	TRBV3-1	-	TRBJ2-7	CASSQGRGGYYEQYF	TGTGCCAGCAGCCAAGGTCGGGGGGGATATTACGAGCAGTACTTC
-	TRBV19	-	TRBJ2-4	CASSTGFLAKNIQYF	TGTGCCAGTAGTACTGGGTTCCTAGCCAAAAACATTCAGTACTTC
TRBD2	TRBV6-5	few	TRBJ2-5	CASSYGTSGKQETQYF	TGTGCCAGCAGTTACGGGACTAGCGGGAAACAAGAGACCCAGTACTTC
-	TRBV12-3/TRBV12-4	-	TRBJ2-5	CASSFFGTALETQYF	TGTGCCAGCAGCTTCTTCGGGACGGCGCTGGAGACCCAGTACTTC
-	TRBV29-1	-	TRBJ2-3	CSGGSRSDTQYF	TGCAGCGGAGGGTCGCGATCAGATACGCAGTATTTT
TRBD1	TRBV27	few	TRBJ2-1	CASINFGTGSYNEQFF	TGTGCCAGCATCAACTTCGGGACAGGATCCTACAATGAGCAGTTCTTC
-	TRBV7-2	-	TRBJ2-7	CASSWGRSFLYEQYF	TGTGCCAGCAGCTGGGGGAGGTCCTTCCTCTACGAGCAGTACTTC
-	TRBV5-1	-	TRBJ2-2	CASSLVRRTNTGELFF	TGCGCCAGCAGCTTGGTTCGGAGAACGAACACCGGGGAGCTGTTTTTT
TRBD2	TRBV27	-	TRBJ2-5	CASSRASGVETQYF	TGTGCCAGCTCAAGGGCTAGCGGGGTTGAGACCCAGTACTTC
-	TRBV2	-	TRBJ2-7	CASNQGVQYF	TGTGCCAGCAACCAGGGAGTACAGTACTTC
TRBD2	TRBV27	-	TRBJ2-1	CASSLLAGASYNEQFF	TGTGCCAGCAGTTTATTAGCGGGGGCCTCCTACAATGAGCAGTTCTTC
TRBD1	TRBV7-8	-	TRBJ1-1	CVSSLAGGGNTEAFF	TGTGTCAGCAGCTTGGCAGGGGGAGGGAACACTGAAGCTTTCTTT
TRBD2	TRBV6-1	-	TRBJ2-5	CASSEARQAGGRETQYF	TGTGCCAGCAGTGAAGCGCGTCAAGCGGGGGGGCGAGAGACCCAGTACTTC
-	TRBV7-2	-	TRBJ2-2	CASSLFQHGAGELFF	TGTGCCAGCAGCTTATTCCAGCATGGGGCCGGGGAGCTGTTTTTT
-	TRBV4-3	once	TRBJ2-7	CASSQGKGTYEQYF	TGCGCCAGCAGCCAGGGTAAGGGGACCTACGAGCAGTACTTC
TRBD1	TRBV12-3/TRBV12-4	-	TRBJ2-1	CASRDGQGPYNEQFF	TGTGCCAGCAGGGACGGACAGGGCCCCTACAATGAGCAGTTCTTC
TRBD1	TRBV14	-	TRBJ1-4	CASSRPGGKGEKLFF	TGTGCCAGCAGCCGACCAGGGGGCAAGGGGGAAAAACTGTTTTTT
TRBD2	TRBV4-1	few	TRBJ2-5	CASSQGLAGYQETQYF	TGCGCCAGCAGCCAAGGACTAGCGGGGTATCAAGAGACCCAGTACTTC
-	TRBV7-9	few	TRBJ2-5	CASSFFTRGETQYF	TGTGCCAGCAGCTTCTTTACCAGGGGAGAGACCCAGTACTTC
TRBD2	TRBV7-6	-	TRBJ2-1	CASSPKRAGTYNEQFF	TGTGCCAGCAGCCCCAAGAGAGCGGGGACCTACAATGAGCAGTTCTTC
TRBD1	TRBV7-2	-	TRBJ1-5	CASSSRTGTNNQPQHF	TGTGCCAGCAGCTCACGGACAGGGACCAACAATCAGCCCCAGCATTTT
-	TRBV29-1	few	TRBJ2-1	CSVDLNTYNEQFF	TGCAGCGTTGACCTGAATACCTACAATGAGCAGTTCTTC
TRBD2	TRBV7-2	-	TRBJ2-1	CASSLPYAVGRGGGYNEQFF	TGTGCCAGCAGCTTACCCTACGCGGTTGGGCGTGGCGGGGGATACAATGAGCAGTTCTTC
-	TRBV29-1	-	TRBJ1-1	CSVEAAATDTEAFF	TGCAGCGTTGAGGCGGCAGCGACGGACACTGAAGCTTTCTTT
-	TRBV7-2	-	TRBJ2-5	CASSWMRGETQYF	TGTGCCAGCAGCTGGATGAGGGGGGAGACCCAGTACTTC
-	TRBV2	-	TRBJ2-1	CASSGLDEQFF	TGTGCCAGCAGTGGGTTGGATGAGCAGTTCTTC
TRBD2	TRBV4-2	-	TRBJ2-1	CASSQDRPSGGRHEQFF	TGTGCCAGCAGCCAAGATAGGCCTAGCGGGGGAAGGCATGAGCAGTTCTTC
TRBD1	TRBV5-6	-	TRBJ1-2	CASSLGATGNYGYTF	TGTGCCAGCAGCTTGGGGGCGACAGGGAACTATGGCTACACCTTC
-	TRBV4-1	-	TRBJ2-7	CASSQALSGYGQYF	TGCGCCAGCAGCCAAGCGCTGTCGGGGTACGGGCAGTACTTC
-	TRBV2	few	TRBJ1-2	CASSDTQRNYGYTF	TGTGCCAGCAGTGACACTCAGAGGAACTATGGCTACACCTTC
TRBD1	TRBV20-1	-	TRBJ2-1	CSAGPTGGSYNEQFF	TGCAGTGCCGGGCCCACAGGGGGCTCCTACAATGAGCAGTTCTTC
-	TRBV24-1	-	TRBJ1-5	CATSLRGGGNQPQHF	TGTGCCACCAGTCTCAGGGGTGGCGGCAATCAGCCCCAGCATTTT
-	TRBV11-1	-	TRBJ1-1	CASSHTPRTMNTEAFF	TGTGCCAGCAGTCACACACCTCGAACCATGAACACTGAAGCTTTCTTT
TRBD1	TRBV6-5	-	TRBJ1-2	CTSKDRAGYGYTF	TGTACCAGCAAAGACAGGGCGGGCTATGGCTACACCTTC
-	TRBV5-5	-	TRBJ1-4	CASSEYGPNEKLFF	TGTGCCAGCAGCGAATATGGCCCTAATGAAAAACTGTTTTTT
-	TRBV7-2	few	TRBJ2-5	CASSGFRIETQYF	TGTGCCAGCAGTGGTTTTCGGATCGAGACCCAGTACTTC
TRBD1	TRBV7-2	-	TRBJ2-7	CASSLGGTGFSYEQYF	TGTGCCAGCAGCTTAGGGGGGACAGGGTTTTCCTACGAGCAGTACTTC
-	TRBV5-1	-	TRBJ1-1	CASKSPLNTEAFF	TGCGCCAGCAAGAGCCCACTGAACACTGAAGCTTTCTTT
TRBD1	TRBV9	-	TRBJ2-1	CASSVGWGQGSYNEQFF	TGTGCCAGCAGCGTAGGGTGGGGACAGGGCTCTTACAATGAGCAGTTCTTC
TRBD1	TRBV10-3	-	TRBJ1-5	CAISGAGGQGNQPQHF	TGTGCCATTTCTGGGGCAGGGGGTCAAGGCAATCAGCCCCAGCATTTT
TRBD1	TRBV7-2	-	TRBJ1-2	CASSLRQGMAPYGYTF	TGTGCCAGCAGCTTGAGACAGGGAATGGCCCCTTATGGCTACACCTTC
TRBD2	TRBV9	-	TRBJ2-2	CASSARGGGTGELFF	TGTGCCAGCAGCGCCCGGGGGGGTGGCACCGGGGAGCTGTTTTTT
-	TRBV3-1	-	TRBJ2-4	CASSQDTLATQYF	TGTGCCAGCAGCCAAGACACCTTGGCTACCCAGTACTTC
-	TRBV6-1	-	TRBJ2-7	CASSEGRSWKQYF	TGTGCCAGCAGTGAAGGGCGATCCTGGAAGCAGTACTTC
-	TRBV28	-	TRBJ1-2	CASSSTRGVAGYTF	TGTGCCAGCAGCTCAACACGTGGGGTGGCGGGCTACACCTTC
-	TRBV29-1	few	TRBJ2-5	CSAGTHQETQYF	TGCAGCGCGGGGACACACCAAGAGACCCAGTACTTC
-	TRBV5-1	-	TRBJ1-1	CASSGLESSNTEAFF	TGCGCCAGCAGCGGCCTCGAGTCTTCGAACACTGAAGCTTTCTTT
-	TRBV28	-	TRBJ1-2	CASSLPQGLGYTF	TGTGCCAGCAGTTTGCCACAGGGATTAGGCTACACCTTC
-	TRBV4-1	-	TRBJ2-5	CASSQGPTGETQYF	TGCGCCAGCAGCCAAGGTCCCACGGGGGAGACCCAGTACTTC
TRBD1	TRBV24-1	few	TRBJ2-3	CATSEGGLDTQYF	TGTGCCACCAGTGAAGGGGGCTTAGATACGCAGTATTTT
-	TRBV12-3/TRBV12-4	few	TRBJ2-3	CASSLSPGVDTQYF	TGTGCCAGCAGTCTAAGCCCCGGGGTAGATACGCAGTATTTT
-	TRBV21-1	-	TRBJ2-7	CASSNERGSSYEQYF	TGTGCCAGCAGCAATGAACGGGGGTCCTCCTACGAGCAGTACTTC
-	TRBV6-1	-	TRBJ2-1	CASKGGVVYNEQFF	TGTGCCAGCAAAGGCGGGGTGGTCTACAATGAGCAGTTCTTC
-	TRBV20-1	-	TRBJ2-2	CSAREMSSGELFF	TGCAGTGCTAGAGAGATGTCTTCCGGGGAGCTGTTTTTT
-	TRBV20-1	-	TRBJ2-1	CSAVRGSSYNEQFF	TGCAGTGCCGTCCGGGGGAGCTCCTACAATGAGCAGTTCTTC
-	TRBV24-1	few	TRBJ2-5	CATSDTRETQYF	TGTGCCACCAGTGATACGAGGGAGACCCAGTACTTC